This T cell receptor (beta chain) was captured by sequencing in a study of glioma-infiltrating T cells. Study context: Low-grade gliomas were grade II; glioblastomas were grade IV at initial diagnosis.

Points from the study as a whole: Tissue-blood divergence was below expectation in non-neoplastic patients, above in gliomas. Shared blood CDR3 signature motifs marked patients with low tissue-blood divergence. Very few CDR3 sequences were shared between tissue and blood.

This clonotype was detected ten times or more. Its antigen is still unknown. TCR alpha and beta CDR3 regions were amplified from RNA using iRepertoire nested multiplex PCR. TCRdb itself ran the multiplex PCR reads through MiXCR, one entry per CDR3 protein. The repertoire holds about 410,000 distinct CDR3 sequences, roughly two fifths seen once, with around 12% in the top ten. V lost 3 bases to trimming and J lost 9 bases, with 12 bases between them. CDR3 length: 13 residues. Germline CDR1 reads MNHEY; CDR2 reads SMNVEV (reference sequence). Specimen: glioma tissue, nonneoplastic brain tissue, or PBMCs (not recorded which). V is TRBV27 and J is TRBJ2-1; D remains unclear. This TCR derives from a human donor with low-grade glioma or glioblastoma, undergoing nonglioma brain surgery, or in good health (not recorded which). The CDR3 loop reads CASSLGTSSEQFF. CDR3 bases: TGTGCCAGCAGTTTGGGTACTTCGAGTGAGCAGTTCTTC.